A single sample gave rise to the 13 T cell receptor beta chains below, sequenced in a study of blood T cell repertoires in COVID-19. Libraries were prepared by immunoSEQ multiplex PCR; TCRdb keeps only in-frame clonotypes and omits some of them. The sample has about 290,000 clones, around 81% seen once; the top ten hold around 4%. Sequenced sample: peripheral blood. The receptors come from a woman between 50 and 59 years old with active or convalescent COVID-19.

The chain couples TRBV28 to TRBJ1-4; no firm D call. V was clipped by 3 bases and J by 4 bases, with 6 bases between them. CDR1 and CDR2 (germline): MDHEN, SYDVKM. The CDR3 runs to 13 residues. The CDR3 region is CASSFAFNEKLFF. The CDR3 nucleotides are TGTGCCAGCAGTTTCGCGTTTAATGAAAAACTGTTTTTT.

J is TRBJ1-5 and V is TRBV28; D gene uncertain. There are 17 residues in the CDR3. The V end lost 5 bases, the J end lost 1 base, and 18 bases lay between the germline ends. The V gene's germline CDR1 is MDHEN and CDR2 SYDVKM. The CDR3 sequence is CASSPLLGLISNQPQHF. In DNA, the CDR3 is TGTGCCAGCAGTCCCCTCCTAGGACTAATAAGCAATCAGCCCCAGCATTTT.

This chain connects TRBV6-5 to TRBJ2-1, with a tentative D call TRBD2 (5 bases). Looked up from germline, CDR1 is MNHEY and CDR2 is SVGAGI. This CDR3 region has 15 residues. Trimming removed 6 bases from V and 0 bases from J, with 12 bases in between. The CDR3: CASRGSGSSYNEQFF. The CDR3, as DNA: TGTGCCAGCAGGGGGAGTGGCAGCTCCTACAATGAGCAGTTCTTC.

The gene calls are TRBV7-9 and TRBJ2-3, with 7 bases identical to TRBD2. V lost 6 bases, J lost 5 bases, and 11 bases stayed unmatched. This CDR3 region has 15 residues. Germline-derived CDR1 and CDR2 are SEHNR and FQNEAQ (reference sequence). In nucleotides, the CDR3 is TGTGCCAGCAGTGACGGAGGGCCGGGAGGAGATACGCAGTATTTT. This translates into CASSDGGPGGDTQYF.

The V gene is TRBV2, the J gene TRBJ1-5; a possible D gene is TRBD1 (5 bases). CDR1 SNHLY and CDR2 FYNNEI come from the germline V gene. V shed 6 bases and J shed 2 bases, with 14 bases lying between them. The CDR3 consists of 15 residues. The CDR3 loop is CASRGGQPGNQPQHF. The CDR3 region has the DNA TGTGCCAGCAGGGGTGGACAACCGGGCAATCAGCCCCAGCATTTT.

This chain uses TRBV12-3 or TRBV12-4 with TRBJ1-1; D is ambiguous. The ends were cut back, 1 base at V and 3 bases at J, with 6 bases in the middle. This CDR3 has 13 residues. CDR3 in amino acids: CASSLVEDTEAFF. In DNA form, the CDR3 reads TGTGCCAGCAGTTTAGTGGAGGACACTGAAGCTTTCTTT.

This chain uses TRBV28 with TRBJ2-1; D call uncertain. CDR1 and CDR2 (germline): MDHEN, SYDVKM. V lost 5 bases to trimming and J lost 10 bases, with 12 bases between them. The CDR3 length is 12 residues. The CDR3 region has the DNA TGTGCCAGCAGTGCCCTAAGAATCGAGCAGTTCTTC. It is translated as CASSALRIEQFF.

The rearrangement joins TRBV5-1 to TRBJ1-1, with D maybe TRBD1 (5 bases). Trimming shortened V by 0 bases and J by 11 bases, and 11 bases separated the two germline ends. This CDR3 comprises 12 residues. Germline values: CDR1 SGHRS, CDR2 YFSETQ. Here the CDR3 reads CASSLEGPGAFF. The CDR3 nucleotides read TGCGCCAGCAGCTTGGAAGGGCCAGGGGCTTTCTTT. Supplemented by reference TRBV5-1 and TRBJ1-1, the full variable domain reads KAGVTQTPRYLIKTRGQQVTLSCSPISGHRSVSWYQQTPGQGLQFLFEYFSETQRNKGNFPGRFSGRQFSNSRSEMNVSTLELGDSALYLCASSLEGPGAFFGQGTRLTVV.

V gene TRBV5-1 combines with J gene TRBJ2-2, with 7 bases aligning to TRBD2. CDR3 size: 15 residues. V lost 3 bases to trimming and J lost 2 bases; unmatched junction nucleotides: 4. Germline V gene sequence: CDR1 SGHRS, CDR2 YFSETQ. The CDR3 protein is CASSSGRPNTGELFF. CDR3 bases: TGCGCCAGCAGCTCCGGGAGGCCTAACACCGGGGAGCTGTTTTTT.

V and J are TRBV30 and TRBJ1-3; D unresolved. Germline assignment: CDR1 GTSNPN and CDR2 SVGIG (reference sequence). The V end lost 4 bases, the J end lost 5 bases, and 9 bases lay between the germline ends. This CDR3 contains 12 residues. CDR3 bases: TGTGCCTGGACTACCGTGCGAAACACCATATATTTT. Amino acids: CAWTTVRNTIYF.

In this sample, this clone turned up once. The chain carries TRBV2 and TRBJ2-3; TRBD1 aligns across 8 bases. J gave up 3 bases and V 5 bases, and 13 bases lay outside the gene matches. The germline gives CDR1 SNHLY, CDR2 FYNNEI. The CDR3 spans 17 residues. CDR3 sequence reads: CASSRALRQGITDTQYF. DNA of the CDR3: TGTGCCAGCAGTCGGGCGTTGAGACAGGGGATAACAGATACGCAGTATTTT.

The V and J genes are TRBV5-4 and TRBJ1-1; possibly TRBD1 for D (5 bases). The ends were cut back, 5 bases at V and 3 bases at J, with 11 bases in the middle. The CDR3 runs 13 residues. Germline CDR1 is SGHNT and CDR2 is YYREEE (reference sequence). The CDR3 sequence: CASRSGGDTEAFF. The CDR3 bases are TGTGCCAGCAGATCTGGAGGGGACACTGAAGCTTTCTTT.

The V call is TRBV6-5, the J call TRBJ2-5; no reliable D call. In germline, CDR1 is MNHEY, CDR2 SVGAGI. The CDR3 consists of 14 residues. The germline V and J ends were trimmed by 8 bases and 5 bases, with 18 bases remaining between them. CDR3 residues: CASLTYGVGETQYF. For the CDR3, the DNA is TGTGCCAGCTTAACGTACGGCGTCGGGGAGACCCAGTACTTC.